Listed here is a single T cell receptor beta chain. This specimen belongs to a study of CXCR3-negative and CXCR3-positive naive CD8 T cells. Preparation of TRB cDNA libraries relied on 5' RACE carrying UMI labels. Each CDR3 protein gets one entry in TCRdb, which reprocessed the 5' RACE reads and gives no DNA. The sample has about 56,000 distinct CDR3 sequences. Germline V gene lookup returns CDR1 MRHNA and CDR2 SNTAGT. CDR3 length: 17 residues. This clonotype was sampled from a human donor in good health. Some clones in this sample may be carry-over from other donors' samples. Sequences were obtained from memory CD8+ T cells from blood. This chain joins TRBV6-4 and TRBJ1-5; TCRdb lists TRBD1, though no DNA is available to test this call. The CDR3 sequence: CASSDWPQQGDNQPQHF.